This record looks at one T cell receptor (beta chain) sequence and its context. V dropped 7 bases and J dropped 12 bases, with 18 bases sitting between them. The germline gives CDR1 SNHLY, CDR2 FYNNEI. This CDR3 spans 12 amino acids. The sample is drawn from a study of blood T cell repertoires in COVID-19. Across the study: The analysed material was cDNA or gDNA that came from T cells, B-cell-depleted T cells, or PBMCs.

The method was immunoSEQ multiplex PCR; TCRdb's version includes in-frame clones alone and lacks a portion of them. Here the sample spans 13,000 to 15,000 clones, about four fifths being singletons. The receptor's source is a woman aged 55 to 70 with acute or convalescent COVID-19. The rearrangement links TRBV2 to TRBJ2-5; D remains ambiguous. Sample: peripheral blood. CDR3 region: CASKSSLPPKYF. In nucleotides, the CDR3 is TGTGCCAGCAAGAGTAGCCTCCCCCCCAAGTACTTC.